The present T cell receptor beta chain was sequenced within a study of blood T cell repertoires in COVID-19. The CDR3 has 13 amino acids, counting both end residues. Germline loops: CDR1 SGDLS, CDR2 YYNGEE. Profiling relied on immunoSEQ multiplex PCR, and the TCRdb table lists in-frame clones only, not all of them. The top ten clones hold 15% to 20% of a sample with roughly 200,000 clones, roughly 88% of them seen once. A word on this clone: The DNA is omitted, as the CDR3 cannot be located on it reliably, and the CDR3 follows TCRdb's listing.

The receptor was derived from a man aged 45-65 years with COVID-19, enrolled during active disease. Input material: peripheral blood. This sequence joins TRBV9 and TRBJ2-5; the table's TRBD1 call for D was not verified on the DNA. The CDR3 reads CASSVAQGTACHF.